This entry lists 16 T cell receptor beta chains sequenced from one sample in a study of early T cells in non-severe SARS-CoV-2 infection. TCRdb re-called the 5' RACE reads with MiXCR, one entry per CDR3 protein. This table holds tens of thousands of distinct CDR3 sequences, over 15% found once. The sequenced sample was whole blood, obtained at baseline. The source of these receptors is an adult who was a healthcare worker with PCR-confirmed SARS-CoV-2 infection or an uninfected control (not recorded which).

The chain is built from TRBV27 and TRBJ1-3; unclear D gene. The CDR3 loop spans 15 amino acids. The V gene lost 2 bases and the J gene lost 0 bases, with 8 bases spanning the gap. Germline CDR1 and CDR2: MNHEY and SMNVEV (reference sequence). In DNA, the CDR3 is TGTGCCAGCAGTTTAGGAGGTGGCTCTGGAAACACCATATATTTT. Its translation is CASSLGGGSGNTIYF.

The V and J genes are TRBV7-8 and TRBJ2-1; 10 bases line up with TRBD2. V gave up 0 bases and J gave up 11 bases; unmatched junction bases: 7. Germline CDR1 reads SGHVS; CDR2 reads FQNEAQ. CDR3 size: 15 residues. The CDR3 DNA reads TGTGCCAGCAGCTTAGCGGATCTAGCGGGAGATCAGCAGTTCTTC. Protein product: CASSLADLAGDQQFF.

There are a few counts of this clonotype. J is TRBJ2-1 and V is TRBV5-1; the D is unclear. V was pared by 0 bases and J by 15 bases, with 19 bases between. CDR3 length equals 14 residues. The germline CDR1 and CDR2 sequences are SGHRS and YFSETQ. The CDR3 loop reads CASSLVSALQSPFF. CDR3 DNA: TGCGCCAGCAGCTTGGTCTCGGCTCTCCAATCCCCGTTCTTC.

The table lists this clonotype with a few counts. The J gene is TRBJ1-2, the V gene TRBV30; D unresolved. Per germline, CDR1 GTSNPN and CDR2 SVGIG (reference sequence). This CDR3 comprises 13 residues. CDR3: CALTGPGNYGYTF. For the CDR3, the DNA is TGTGCGTTGACCGGGCCTGGAAACTATGGCTACACCTTC.

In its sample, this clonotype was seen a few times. The CDR3 bases are TGCGCCAGCAGCCAGTACCGGGACCGTGGAAACACCATATATTTT. This gives the protein CASSQYRDRGNTIYF. J is TRBJ1-3 and V is TRBV4-1; possible D gene TRBD1, 5 bases. Germline-derived CDR1 and CDR2 are MGHRA and YSYEKL. Trimming left V 3 bases short and J 3 bases short, with 12 bases between. The CDR3 extends over 15 amino acids.

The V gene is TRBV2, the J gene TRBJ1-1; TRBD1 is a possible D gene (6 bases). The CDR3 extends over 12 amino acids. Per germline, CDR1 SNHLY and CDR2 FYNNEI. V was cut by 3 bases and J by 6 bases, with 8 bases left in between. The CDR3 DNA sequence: TGTGCCAGCAGTGATGGGGGCTCTGAAGCTTTCTTT. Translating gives CASSDGGSEAFF.

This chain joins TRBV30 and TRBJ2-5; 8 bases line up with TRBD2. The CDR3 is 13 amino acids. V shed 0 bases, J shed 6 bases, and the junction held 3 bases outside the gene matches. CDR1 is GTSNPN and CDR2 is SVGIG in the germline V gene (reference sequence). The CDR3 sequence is CAWSVAGAQTQYF. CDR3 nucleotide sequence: TGTGCCTGGAGTGTAGCGGGAGCGCAGACCCAGTACTTC.

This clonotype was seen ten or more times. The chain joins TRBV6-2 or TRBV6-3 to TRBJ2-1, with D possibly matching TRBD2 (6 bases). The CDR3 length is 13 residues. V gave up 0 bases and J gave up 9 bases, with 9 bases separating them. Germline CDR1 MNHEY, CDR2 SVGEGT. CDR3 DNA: TGTGCCAGCAGTTACTCGATGGGACTTGAGCAGTTCTTC. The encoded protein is CASSYSMGLEQFF.

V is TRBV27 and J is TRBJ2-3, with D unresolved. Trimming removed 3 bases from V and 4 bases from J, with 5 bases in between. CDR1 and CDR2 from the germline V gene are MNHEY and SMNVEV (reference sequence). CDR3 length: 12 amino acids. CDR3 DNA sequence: TGTGCCAGCAGTTTTATCGCAGATACGCAGTATTTT. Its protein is CASSFIADTQYF.

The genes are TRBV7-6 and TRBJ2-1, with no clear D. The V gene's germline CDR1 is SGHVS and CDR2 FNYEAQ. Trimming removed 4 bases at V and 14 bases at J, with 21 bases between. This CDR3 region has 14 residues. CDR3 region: CASSSLKHQREKFF. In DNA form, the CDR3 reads TGTGCCAGCAGCTCCCTAAAACACCAGAGAGAGAAGTTCTTC.

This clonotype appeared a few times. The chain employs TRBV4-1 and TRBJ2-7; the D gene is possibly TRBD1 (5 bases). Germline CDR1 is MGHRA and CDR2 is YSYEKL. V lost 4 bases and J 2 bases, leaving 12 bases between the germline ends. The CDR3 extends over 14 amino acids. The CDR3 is CASSPQGKPYEQYF. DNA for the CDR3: TGCGCCAGCAGCCCCCAGGGCAAACCCTACGAGCAGTACTTC.

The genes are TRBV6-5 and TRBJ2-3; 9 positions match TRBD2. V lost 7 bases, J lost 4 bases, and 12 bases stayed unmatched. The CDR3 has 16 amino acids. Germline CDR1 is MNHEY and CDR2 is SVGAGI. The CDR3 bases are TGTGCCAGCATGGCCCGGACTAGCGATCTTCCAGATACGCAGTATTTT. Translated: CASMARTSDLPDTQYF.

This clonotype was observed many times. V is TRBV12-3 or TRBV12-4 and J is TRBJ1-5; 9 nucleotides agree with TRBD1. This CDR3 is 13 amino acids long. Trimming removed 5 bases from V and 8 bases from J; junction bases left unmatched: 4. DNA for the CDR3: TGTGCCAGCAGTCTGGGACAGGGTAAGCCCCAGCATTTT. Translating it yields CASSLGQGKPQHF.

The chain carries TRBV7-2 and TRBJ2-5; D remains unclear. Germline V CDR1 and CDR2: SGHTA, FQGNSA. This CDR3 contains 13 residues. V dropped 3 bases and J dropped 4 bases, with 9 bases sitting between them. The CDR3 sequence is CASSFRSTETQYF. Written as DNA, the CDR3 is TGTGCCAGCAGCTTTCGCAGCACAGAGACCCAGTACTTC.

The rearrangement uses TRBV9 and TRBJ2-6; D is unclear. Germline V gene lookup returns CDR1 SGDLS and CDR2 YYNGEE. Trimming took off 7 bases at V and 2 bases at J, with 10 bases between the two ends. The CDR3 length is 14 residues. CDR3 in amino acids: CASATSAGANVLTF. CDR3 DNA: TGTGCCAGCGCCACGAGTGCTGGGGCCAACGTCCTGACTTTC.

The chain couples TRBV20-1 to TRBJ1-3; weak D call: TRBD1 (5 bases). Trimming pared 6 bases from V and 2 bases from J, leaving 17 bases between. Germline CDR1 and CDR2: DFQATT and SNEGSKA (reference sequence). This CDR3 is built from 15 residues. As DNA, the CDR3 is TGCAGTGCCCTTATCGGGGACTTCCCTGGAAACACCATATATTTT. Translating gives CSALIGDFPGNTIYF.